The rows below give T cell receptor beta chains drawn from one sample of a study of OX40 agonist ivuxolimab in advanced cancers. Sequencing was performed with immunoSEQ multiplex PCR; in TCRdb, only in-frame clones are kept and a portion is missing. The sample holds approximately 27,000 clones, 79% seen once. The starting material was CD4+ or CD8+ T cells sorted from blood, obtained in a trial of the OX40 agonist ivuxolimab. The receptors here all came from an adult with an advanced solid tumor such as melanoma, head and neck, liver or kidney cancer. CDR3s include the opening cysteine and the closing phenylalanine or tryptophan. A D gene is named only where the DNA matches it firmly. Expanded clones get a size class; other rows say once, few or many, or leave the size out.

cdr3_aa,cdr3_nt,clone_size,v_call,j_call,d_call
CASSSLRGPSSGNTIYF,TGTGCCAGCAGCTCCCTTAGGGGACCGAGCTCTGGAAACACCATATATTTT,-,TRBV28,TRBJ1-3,-
CATQPWGGNGYTF,TGTGCCACCCAGCCGTGGGGAGGTAATGGCTACACCTTC,-,TRBV6-5,TRBJ1-2,-
CASSPGTGRPEAFF,TGCGCCAGCAGCCCTGGGACAGGGAGGCCTGAAGCTTTCTTT,few,TRBV5-1,TRBJ1-1,TRBD1
CASRYMGGAYNEQFF,TGTGCCAGCAGATATATGGGGGGGGCCTACAATGAGCAGTTCTTC,few,TRBV6-1,TRBJ2-1,TRBD2
CASSLSTGGSSYEQYF,TGTGCCAGCAGCTTATCGACAGGGGGAAGCTCCTACGAGCAGTACTTC,-,TRBV7-9,TRBJ2-7,TRBD1
CASSLDYRENEQFF,TGTGCCAGCAGCTTAGATTATAGGGAAAATGAGCAGTTCTTC,once,TRBV7-9,TRBJ2-1,-
CASSFTLAGNFNEQFF,TGTGCCAGCAGTTTTACCCTAGCGGGGAACTTCAATGAGCAGTTCTTC,-,TRBV9,TRBJ2-1,TRBD2
CASSNPSTGGSYNEQFF,TGTGCCAGCAGCAACCCTTCAACAGGGGGCTCCTACAATGAGCAGTTCTTC,-,TRBV7-6,TRBJ2-1,TRBD1
CTSGQPQHF,TGTACCAGCGGTCAGCCCCAGCATTTT,-,TRBV6-1,TRBJ1-5,-
CASSPSGEANEKLFF,TGCGCCAGCAGCCCTTCCGGGGAGGCTAATGAAAAACTGTTTTTT,-,TRBV5-1,TRBJ1-4,-
CASSPGVVLTF,TGTGCCAGCAGCCCGGGTGTCGTCCTGACTTTC,once,TRBV11-2,TRBJ2-6,-
CASSSGTGRFEQFF,TGTGCCAGCAGCTCCGGGACAGGAAGGTTTGAGCAGTTCTTC,once,TRBV7-7,TRBJ2-1,TRBD1
CASNLDGPRESPLHF,TGTGCCAGCAATCTGGACGGTCCCAGGGAGTCACCCCTCCACTTT,-,TRBV6-5,TRBJ1-6,-
CASSLAGWSTEAFF,TGCGCCAGCAGCTTGGCCGGCTGGAGCACTGAAGCTTTCTTT,-,TRBV5-1,TRBJ1-1,-
CASSLSGVTEAFF,TGTGCCAGCAGTTTATCAGGGGTCACTGAAGCTTTCTTT,-,TRBV28,TRBJ1-1,-
CASSLGQRTEQYF,TGCGCCAGCAGCTTGGGGCAGCGGACCGAGCAGTACTTC,-,TRBV5-1,TRBJ2-7,-
CASSSWTHSYEQYF,TGCGCCAGCAGCTCCTGGACGCACTCCTACGAGCAGTACTTC,-,TRBV5-1,TRBJ2-7,-
CAISPTGAGNQPQHF,TGTGCCATCAGCCCGACAGGGGCGGGCAATCAGCCCCAGCATTTT,once,TRBV10-3,TRBJ1-5,TRBD1
CASSLTARPGLALHSYEQYF,TGCGCCAGCAGCTTGACGGCGAGACCGGGACTAGCTCTACACTCCTACGAGCAGTACTTC,-,TRBV5-1,TRBJ2-7,TRBD2
CASSRDRGVSGANVLTF,TGTGCCAGCAGCCGGGACAGGGGAGTGTCTGGGGCCAACGTCCTGACTTTC,-,TRBV9,TRBJ2-6,TRBD1
CASSESYYAGGNEKLFF,TGTGCCAGCAGTGAATCCTATTATGCCGGGGGTAATGAAAAACTGTTTTTT,-,TRBV2,TRBJ1-4,-
CASSRLHGAPMNTEAFF,TGCGCCAGCAGCCGACTCCACGGTGCTCCTATGAACACTGAAGCTTTCTTT,few,TRBV5-1,TRBJ1-1,-
CASSLRGLWSPLHF,TGTGCCAGCAGTCTCAGGGGGCTATGGTCACCCCTCCACTTT,few,TRBV28,TRBJ1-6,TRBD1
CASSRAGTGLEQYF,TGTGCCAGCAGTCGTGCCGGGACAGGGTTGGAGCAGTACTTC,-,TRBV6-5,TRBJ2-7,TRBD1
CASSPTGALSYEQYF,TGTGCCAGCAGCCCAACAGGGGCCCTCTCCTACGAGCAGTACTTC,-,TRBV5-4,TRBJ2-7,TRBD1
CASSNTGGSQETQYF,TGTGCCAGCAGTAATACAGGGGGTTCCCAAGAGACCCAGTACTTC,few,TRBV27,TRBJ2-5,TRBD1
CASSMQGANTEAFF,TGTGCCAGCAGTATGCAGGGGGCGAACACTGAAGCTTTCTTT,-,TRBV2,TRBJ1-1,TRBD1
CASSLDGASNTGELFF,TGCGCCAGCAGCTTGGATGGGGCATCGAACACCGGGGAGCTGTTTTTT,-,TRBV5-1,TRBJ2-2,-
CASSPRTGRSYEQYF,TGTGCCAGCAGTCCCCGGACTGGCCGCTCCTACGAGCAGTACTTC,few,TRBV2,TRBJ2-7,-
CAWSVGRQKFLNSPLHF,TGTGCCTGGAGTGTCGGGCGACAGAAGTTCCTTAATTCACCCCTCCACTTT,few,TRBV30,TRBJ1-6,-
CASTEGGNNEQFF,TGTGCCAGCACTGAGGGAGGGAACAATGAGCAGTTCTTC,-,TRBV6-1,TRBJ2-1,TRBD2
CASTLTGHNSPLHF,TGTGCCAGTACATTGACAGGGCACAATTCACCCCTCCACTTT,few,TRBV27,TRBJ1-6,TRBD1
CASSPTGTGVGAFF,TGTGCCAGTAGTCCAACCGGGACAGGGGTTGGTGCTTTCTTT,-,TRBV19,TRBJ1-1,TRBD1
CASSTQPRGSNQPQHF,TGTGCCAGCAGCACCCAACCCAGAGGATCTAATCAGCCCCAGCATTTT,-,TRBV21-1,TRBJ1-5,-
CAWSVRRPGLYSGNTIYF,TGTGCCTGGAGTGTAAGACGTCCAGGGCTCTACTCTGGAAACACCATATATTTT,-,TRBV30,TRBJ1-3,-
CASSLGELNEQFF,TGTGCCAGCAGCTTGGGGGAACTCAATGAGCAGTTCTTC,once,TRBV5-4,TRBJ2-1,-
CASSPPGLAGANVLTF,TGTGCCAGCTCACCCCCGGGGCTGGCTGGGGCCAACGTCCTGACTTTC,-,TRBV18,TRBJ2-6,-
CASSLGDRGLVEQFF,TGTGCCAGCAGCTTGGGGGACAGGGGGCTCGTTGAGCAGTTCTTC,-,TRBV5-5,TRBJ2-1,TRBD1
CAWSVWTGGTDTQYF,TGTGCCTGGAGTGTCTGGACAGGGGGTACAGATACGCAGTATTTT,-,TRBV30,TRBJ2-3,TRBD1
CASSYGGAVGYTF,TGTGCCAGCAGTTACGGGGGCGCGGTTGGCTACACCTTC,-,TRBV6-5,TRBJ1-2,-
CAISEPKKLAQYF,TGTGCCATCAGTGAGCCCAAGAAGCTGGCCCAGTACTTC,-,TRBV10-3,TRBJ2-5,-
CASKKGQNNEAFF,TGTGCCAGTAAGAAGGGACAGAATAATGAAGCTTTCTTT,medium-sized,TRBV19,TRBJ1-1,TRBD1
CAWRRGRWDNSPLHF,TGTGCCTGGAGGCGGGGGCGGTGGGATAATTCACCCCTCCACTTT,once,TRBV30,TRBJ1-6,-